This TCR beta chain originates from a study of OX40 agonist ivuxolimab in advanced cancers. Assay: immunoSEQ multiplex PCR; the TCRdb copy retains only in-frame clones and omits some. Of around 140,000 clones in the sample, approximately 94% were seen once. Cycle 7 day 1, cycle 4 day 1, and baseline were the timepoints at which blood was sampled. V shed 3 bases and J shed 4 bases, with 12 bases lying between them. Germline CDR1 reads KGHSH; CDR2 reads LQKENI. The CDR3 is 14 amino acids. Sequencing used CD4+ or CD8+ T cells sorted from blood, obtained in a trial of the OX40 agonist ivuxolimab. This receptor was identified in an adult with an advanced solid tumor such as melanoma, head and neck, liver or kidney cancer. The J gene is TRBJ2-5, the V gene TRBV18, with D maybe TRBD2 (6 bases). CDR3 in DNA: TGTGCCAGCTCACCCCCAGGACTAATAGAGACCCAGTACTTC. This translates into CASSPPGLIETQYF.